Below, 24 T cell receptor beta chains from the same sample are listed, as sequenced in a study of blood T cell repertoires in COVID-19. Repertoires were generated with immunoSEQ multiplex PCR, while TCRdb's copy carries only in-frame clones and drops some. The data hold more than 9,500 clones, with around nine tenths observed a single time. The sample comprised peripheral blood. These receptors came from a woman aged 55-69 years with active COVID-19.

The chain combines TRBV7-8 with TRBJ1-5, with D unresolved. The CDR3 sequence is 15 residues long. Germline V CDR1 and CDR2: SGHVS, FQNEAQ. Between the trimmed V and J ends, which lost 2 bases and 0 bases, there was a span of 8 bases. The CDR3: CASSLNTNSNQPQHF. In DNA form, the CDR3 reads TGTGCCAGCAGCTTAAATACAAATAGCAATCAGCCCCAGCATTTT. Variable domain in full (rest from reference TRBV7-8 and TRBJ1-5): GAGVSQSPRYKVAKRGQDVALRCDPISGHVSLFWYQQALGQGPEFLTYFQNEAQLDKSGLPSDRFFAERPEGSVSTLKIQRTQQEDSAVYLCASSLNTNSNQPQHFGDGTRLSIL.

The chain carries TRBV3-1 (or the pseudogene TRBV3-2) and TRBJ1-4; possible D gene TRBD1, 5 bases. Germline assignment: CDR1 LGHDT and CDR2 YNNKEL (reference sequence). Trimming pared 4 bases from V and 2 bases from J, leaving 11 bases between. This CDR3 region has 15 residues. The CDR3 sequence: CASSPNRGTNEKLFF. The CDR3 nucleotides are TGTGCCAGCAGCCCGAATCGGGGGACTAATGAAAAACTGTTTTTT.

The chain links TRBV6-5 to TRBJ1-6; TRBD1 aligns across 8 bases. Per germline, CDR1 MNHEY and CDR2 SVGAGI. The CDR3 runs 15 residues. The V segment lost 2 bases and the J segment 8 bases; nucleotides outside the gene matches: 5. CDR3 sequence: CASSYETGVDSPLHF. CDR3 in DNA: TGTGCCAGCAGTTACGAGACAGGGGTCGATTCACCCCTCCACTTT.

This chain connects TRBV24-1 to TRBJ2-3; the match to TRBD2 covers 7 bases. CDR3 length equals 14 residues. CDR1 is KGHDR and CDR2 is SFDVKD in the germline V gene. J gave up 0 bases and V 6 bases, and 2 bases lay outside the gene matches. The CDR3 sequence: CATSLSGSTDTQYF. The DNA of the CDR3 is TGTGCCACCAGTCTTAGCGGGAGCACAGATACGCAGTATTTT.

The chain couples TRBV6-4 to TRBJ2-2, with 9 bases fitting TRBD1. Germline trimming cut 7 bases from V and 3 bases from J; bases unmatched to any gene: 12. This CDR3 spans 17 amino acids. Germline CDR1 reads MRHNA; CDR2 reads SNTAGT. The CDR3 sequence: CASTALPGQGHTGELFF. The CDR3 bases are TGTGCCAGCACTGCACTCCCGGGACAGGGACACACCGGGGAGCTGTTTTTT.

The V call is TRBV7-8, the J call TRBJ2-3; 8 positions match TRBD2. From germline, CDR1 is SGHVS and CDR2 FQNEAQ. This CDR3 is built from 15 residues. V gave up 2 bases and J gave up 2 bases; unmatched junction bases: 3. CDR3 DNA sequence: TGTGCCAGCAGCTTACCGGGGGGGGCCACAGATACGCAGTATTTT. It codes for CASSLPGGATDTQYF.

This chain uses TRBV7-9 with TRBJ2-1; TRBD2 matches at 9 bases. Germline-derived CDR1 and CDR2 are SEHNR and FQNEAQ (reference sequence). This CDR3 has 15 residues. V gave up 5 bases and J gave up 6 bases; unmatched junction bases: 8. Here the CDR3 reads CASSQMGLARNEQFF. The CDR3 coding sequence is TGTGCCAGCAGCCAGATGGGACTAGCCCGCAATGAGCAGTTCTTC. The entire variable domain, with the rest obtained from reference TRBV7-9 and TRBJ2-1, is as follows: DTGVSQNPRHKITKRGQNVTFRCDPISEHNRLYWYRQTLGQGPEFLTYFQNEAQLEKSRLLSDRFSAERPKGSFSTLEIQRTEQGDSAMYLCASSQMGLARNEQFFGPGTRLTVL.

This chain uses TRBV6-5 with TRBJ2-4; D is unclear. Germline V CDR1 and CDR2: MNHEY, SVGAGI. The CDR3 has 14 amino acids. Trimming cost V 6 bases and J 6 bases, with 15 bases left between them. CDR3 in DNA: TGTGCCAGCAGCCCGACATACATGGGAAACATTCAGTACTTC. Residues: CASSPTYMGNIQYF.

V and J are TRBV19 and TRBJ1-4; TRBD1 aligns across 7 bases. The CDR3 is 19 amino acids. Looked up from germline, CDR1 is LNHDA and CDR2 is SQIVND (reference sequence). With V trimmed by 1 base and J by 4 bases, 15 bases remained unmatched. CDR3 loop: CASSIVGEVMDRINEKLFF. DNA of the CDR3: TGTGCCAGTAGTATAGTTGGGGAGGTCATGGACAGGATTAATGAAAAACTGTTTTTT.

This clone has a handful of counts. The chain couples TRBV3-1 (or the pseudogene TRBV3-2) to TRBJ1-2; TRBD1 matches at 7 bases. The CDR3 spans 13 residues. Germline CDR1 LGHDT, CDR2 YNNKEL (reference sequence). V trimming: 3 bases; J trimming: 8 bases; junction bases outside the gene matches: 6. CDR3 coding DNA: TGTGCCAGCAGCCAGGCCCAGGGGGAGGGCTACACCTTC. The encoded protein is CASSQAQGEGYTF.

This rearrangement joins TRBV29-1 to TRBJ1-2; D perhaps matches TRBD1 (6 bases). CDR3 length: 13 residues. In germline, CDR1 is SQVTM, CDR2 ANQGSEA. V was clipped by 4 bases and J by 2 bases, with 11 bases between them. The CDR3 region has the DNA TGCAGCGTTGCCACCGGGACAAACTATGGCTACACCTTC. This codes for CSVATGTNYGYTF.

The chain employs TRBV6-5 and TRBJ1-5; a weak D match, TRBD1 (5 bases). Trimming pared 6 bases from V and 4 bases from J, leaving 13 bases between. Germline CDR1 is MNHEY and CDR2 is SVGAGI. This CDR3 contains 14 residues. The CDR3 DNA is TGTGCCAGCAGCCCCGGGGGTAGGAATCAGCCCCAGCATTTT. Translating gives CASSPGGRNQPQHF.

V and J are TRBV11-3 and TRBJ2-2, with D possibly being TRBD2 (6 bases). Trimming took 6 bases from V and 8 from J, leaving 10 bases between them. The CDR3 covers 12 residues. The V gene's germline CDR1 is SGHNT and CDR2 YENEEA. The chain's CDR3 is CASSAGYGELFF. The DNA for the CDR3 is TGTGCCAGCAGTGCGGGGTATGGGGAGCTGTTTTTT.

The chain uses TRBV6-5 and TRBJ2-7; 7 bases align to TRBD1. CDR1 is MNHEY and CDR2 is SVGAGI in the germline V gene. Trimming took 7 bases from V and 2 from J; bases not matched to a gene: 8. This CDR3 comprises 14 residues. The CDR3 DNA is TGTGCCAGCAAATCGACAGGGAAGACCTACGAGCAGTACGTC. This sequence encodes CASKSTGKTYEQYV.

CDR3 DNA: TGTGCCATCAGACGGACTAGCGGCACAGATACGCAGTATTTT. It translates to CAIRRTSGTDTQYF. The chain couples TRBV10-3 to TRBJ2-3; 9 bases align to TRBD2. The CDR3 is 14 amino acids. CDR1 is ENHRY, CDR2 SYGVKD, per germline. Trimming took 6 bases from V and 1 from J; bases not matched to a gene: 2.

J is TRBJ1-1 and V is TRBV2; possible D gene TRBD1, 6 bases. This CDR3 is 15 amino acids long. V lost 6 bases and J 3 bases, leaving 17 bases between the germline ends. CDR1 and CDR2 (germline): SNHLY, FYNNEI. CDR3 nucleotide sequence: TGTGCCAGCAGGACGGGGCAGGCAGGGGACACTGAAGCTTTCTTT. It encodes CASRTGQAGDTEAFF.

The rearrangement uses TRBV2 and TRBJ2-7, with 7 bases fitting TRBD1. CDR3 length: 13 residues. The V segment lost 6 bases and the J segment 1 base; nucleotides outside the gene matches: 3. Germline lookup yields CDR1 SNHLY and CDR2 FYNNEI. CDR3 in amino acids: CASSWDSSYEQYF. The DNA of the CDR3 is TGTGCCAGCAGCTGGGACAGTTCCTACGAGCAGTACTTC.

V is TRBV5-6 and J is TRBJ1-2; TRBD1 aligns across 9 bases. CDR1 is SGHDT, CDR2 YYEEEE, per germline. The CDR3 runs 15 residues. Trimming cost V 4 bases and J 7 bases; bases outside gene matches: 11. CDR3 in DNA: TGTGCCAGCAGCACGGGACAGGGATTGTACGGTGGCTACACCTTC. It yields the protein CASSTGQGLYGGYTF.

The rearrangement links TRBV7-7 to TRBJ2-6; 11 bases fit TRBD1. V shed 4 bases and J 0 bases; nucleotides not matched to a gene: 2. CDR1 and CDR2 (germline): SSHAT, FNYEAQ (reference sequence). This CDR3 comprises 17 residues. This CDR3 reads CASSSGTGGSGANVLTF. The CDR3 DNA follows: TGTGCCAGCAGCTCGGGGACAGGGGGCTCTGGGGCCAACGTCCTGACTTTC.

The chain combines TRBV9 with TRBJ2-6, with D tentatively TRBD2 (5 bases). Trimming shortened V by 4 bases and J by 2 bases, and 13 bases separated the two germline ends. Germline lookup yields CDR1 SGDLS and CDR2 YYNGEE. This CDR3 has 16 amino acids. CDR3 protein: CASSRPEAAGANVLTF. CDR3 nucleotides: TGTGCCAGCAGCCGGCCGGAGGCAGCTGGGGCCAACGTCCTGACTTTC.

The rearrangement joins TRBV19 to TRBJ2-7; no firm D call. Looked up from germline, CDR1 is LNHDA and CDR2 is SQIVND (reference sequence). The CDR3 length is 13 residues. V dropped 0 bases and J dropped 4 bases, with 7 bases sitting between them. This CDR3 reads CASSIEAGYEQYF. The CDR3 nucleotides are TGTGCCAGTAGTATAGAGGCCGGGTACGAGCAGTACTTC.

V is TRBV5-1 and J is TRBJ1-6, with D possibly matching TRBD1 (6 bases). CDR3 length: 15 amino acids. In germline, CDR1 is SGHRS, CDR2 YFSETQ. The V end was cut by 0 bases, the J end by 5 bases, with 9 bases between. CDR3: CASSLGTDHNSPLHF. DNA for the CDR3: TGCGCCAGCAGCTTGGGGACAGACCATAATTCACCCCTCCACTTT.

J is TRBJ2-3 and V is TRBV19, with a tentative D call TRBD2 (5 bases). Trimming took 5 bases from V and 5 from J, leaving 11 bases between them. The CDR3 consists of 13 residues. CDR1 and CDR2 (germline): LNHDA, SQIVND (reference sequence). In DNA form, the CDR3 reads TGTGCCAGTAGTGTTCTCGAGGGAGATACGCAGTATTTT. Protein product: CASSVLEGDTQYF.

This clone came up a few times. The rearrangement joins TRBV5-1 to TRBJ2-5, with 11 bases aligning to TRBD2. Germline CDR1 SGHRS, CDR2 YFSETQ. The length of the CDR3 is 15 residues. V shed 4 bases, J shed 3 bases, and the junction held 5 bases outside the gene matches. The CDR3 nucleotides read TGCGCCAGCAGCCGAGGGACTAGCGGTAAAGAGACCCAGTACTTC. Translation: CASSRGTSGKETQYF. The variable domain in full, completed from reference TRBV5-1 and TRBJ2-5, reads KAGVTQTPRYLIKTRGQQVTLSCSPISGHRSVSWYQQTPGQGLQFLFEYFSETQRNKGNFPGRFSGRQFSNSRSEMNVSTLELGDSALYLCASSRGTSGKETQYFGPGTRLLVL.